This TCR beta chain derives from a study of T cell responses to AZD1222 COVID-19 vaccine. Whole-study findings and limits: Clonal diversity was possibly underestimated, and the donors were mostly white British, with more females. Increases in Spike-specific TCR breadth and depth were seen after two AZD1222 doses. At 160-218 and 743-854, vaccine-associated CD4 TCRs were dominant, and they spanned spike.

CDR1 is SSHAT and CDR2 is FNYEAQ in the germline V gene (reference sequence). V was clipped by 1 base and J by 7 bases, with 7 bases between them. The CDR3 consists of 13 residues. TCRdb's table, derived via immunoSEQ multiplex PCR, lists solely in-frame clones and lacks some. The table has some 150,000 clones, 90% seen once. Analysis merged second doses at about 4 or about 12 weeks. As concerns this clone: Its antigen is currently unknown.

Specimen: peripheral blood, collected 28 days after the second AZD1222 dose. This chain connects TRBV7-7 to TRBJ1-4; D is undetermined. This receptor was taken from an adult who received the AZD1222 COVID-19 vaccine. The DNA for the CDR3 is TGTGCCAGCAGCTTAGAGGGAGGTGAAAAACTGTTTTTT. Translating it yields CASSLEGGEKLFF.